The 11 T cell receptor beta chains below all came from one sample that was sequenced in a study of T cell changes during pregnancy in multiple sclerosis. Here immunoSEQ multiplex PCR was the method, and the copy in TCRdb shows in-frame clones only, minus some. The data contain about 73,000 clones, approximately 90% of them singletons. The source was peripheral blood, collected in the second trimester of pregnancy. The receptors shown here come from a female donor in good health, enrolled as a control in a pregnancy study.

The J gene is TRBJ2-7, the V gene TRBV13; D unclear. CDR1 and CDR2 from the germline V gene are PRHDT and FYEKMQ (reference sequence). Trimming stripped 5 bases from V and 2 bases from J, with 4 bases between. The CDR3 contains 11 residues. CDR3 protein: CASSQAYEQYF. The CDR3 region has the DNA TGTGCCAGCAGCCAGGCCTACGAGCAGTACTTC.

This clone was counted a single time. V and J are TRBV9 and TRBJ1-2; TRBD1 is a possible D gene (5 bases). Between the trimmed V and J ends, which lost 4 bases and 6 bases, there was a span of 7 bases. The germline gives CDR1 SGDLS, CDR2 YYNGEE. The CDR3 totals 11 residues. The CDR3 bases are TGTGCCAGCAGCTCCAGGGATGGCTACACCTTC. Amino acid sequence: CASSSRDGYTF.

The DNA of the CDR3 is TGTGCCAGCAGTGACCAAACCAAGCGATCCTATAATTCACCCCTCCACTTT. Protein: CASSDQTKRSYNSPLHF. J is TRBJ1-6 and V is TRBV5-4; the D is unclear. V lost 5 bases and J 1 base, leaving 16 bases between the germline ends. The length of the CDR3 is 17 residues. Germline V gene sequence: CDR1 SGHNT, CDR2 YYREEE (reference sequence).

The J gene is TRBJ2-2, the V gene TRBV7-9; TRBD1 might be the D (5 bases). The CDR3 extends over 14 amino acids. V was pared by 1 base and J by 3 bases, with 6 bases between. Germline V gives CDR1 SEHNR, CDR2 FQNEAQ (reference sequence). The CDR3 here is CASSLGGDTGELFF. The CDR3 nucleotides read TGTGCCAGCAGCTTAGGGGGCGACACCGGGGAGCTGTTTTTT.

The V call is TRBV7-2, the J call TRBJ1-4; D is unclear. Germline values: CDR1 SGHTA, CDR2 FQGNSA. V gave up 3 bases and J gave up 7 bases, with 9 bases separating them. CDR3 size: 13 residues. In DNA form, the CDR3 reads TGTGCCAGCAGCTTTAGCCCTCCTGAAAAACTGTTTTTT. Protein sequence: CASSFSPPEKLFF.

The chain couples TRBV5-1 to TRBJ2-5, with TRBD2 identical over 9 bases. Germline-derived CDR1 and CDR2 are SGHRS and YFSETQ. The V gene end was trimmed by 4 bases and the J gene end by 1 base; junction bases not matched to a gene: 2. This CDR3 has 14 amino acids. CDR3 nucleotide sequence: TGCGCCAGCAGCCTGACTAGCGGCCAAGAGACCCAGTACTTC. Protein sequence: CASSLTSGQETQYF.

The chain is built from TRBV18 and TRBJ1-6, with 7 positions matching TRBD1. This CDR3 is 17 amino acids long. In germline, CDR1 is KGHSH, CDR2 LQKENI. V shed 3 bases and J 5 bases; nucleotides not matched to a gene: 10. CDR3 amino acids: CASSPNPWDSNNSPLHF. Here the CDR3 DNA reads TGTGCCAGCTCACCCAATCCCTGGGACAGCAATAATTCACCCCTCCACTTT.

The V gene is TRBV27, the J gene TRBJ1-6; D is ambiguous. CDR3 length: 15 amino acids. V shed 7 bases and J shed 5 bases, with 15 bases lying between them. The germline V gene encodes CDR1 MNHEY and CDR2 SMNVEV (reference sequence). Here the CDR3 reads CASTPRRQDNSPLHF. The CDR3 DNA follows: TGTGCCAGCACCCCACGTCGGCAGGATAATTCACCCCTCCACTTT.

This chain uses TRBV28 with TRBJ2-7; D might be TRBD1 (6 bases). The V gene's germline CDR1 is MDHEN and CDR2 SYDVKM. The V end lost 8 bases, the J end lost 5 bases, and 10 bases lay between the germline ends. CDR3 size: 11 residues. CDR3 sequence (DNA): TGTGCCAGCCGGACAGTTAACGAGCAGTACTTC. As protein: CASRTVNEQYF. Filled out from reference TRBV28 and TRBJ2-7, the complete variable domain reads DVKVTQSSRYLVKRTGEKVFLECVQDMDHENMFWYRQDPGLGLRLIYFSYDVKMKEKGDIPEGYSVSREKKERFSLILESASTNQTSMYLCASRTVNEQYFGPGTRLTVT.

The chain is built from TRBV11-2 and TRBJ2-1; 11 nucleotides match TRBD1. V was pared by 2 bases and J by 7 bases, with 7 bases of the junction left unmatched. CDR1 and CDR2 (germline): SGHAT, FQNNGV. The CDR3 runs to 16 residues. Here the CDR3 reads CASSLTRDRGYNEQFF. DNA of the CDR3: TGTGCCAGCAGCTTAACACGGGACAGGGGGTATAATGAGCAGTTCTTC.

This clone was seen more than once but under ten times. The chain links TRBV7-9 to TRBJ1-6; 8 bases are a match to TRBD1. V lost 5 bases to trimming and J lost 7 bases; unmatched junction nucleotides: 4. CDR1 and CDR2 (germline): SEHNR, FQNEAQ (reference sequence). The CDR3 contains 14 residues. Here the CDR3 reads CASSLRDRNSPLHF. DNA of the CDR3: TGTGCCAGCAGCCTCCGGGACAGGAATTCACCCCTCCACTTT. Complete variable domain (other parts from reference TRBV7-9 and TRBJ1-6): DTGVSQNPRHKITKRGQNVTFRCDPISEHNRLYWYRQTLGQGPEFLTYFQNEAQLEKSRLLSDRFSAERPKGSFSTLEIQRTEQGDSAMYLCASSLRDRNSPLHFGNGTRLTVT.